The clone carrying this T cell receptor beta chain occurred a few times. The sample is drawn from a study of human T cells and chemical hapten exposure. The CDR3 has 14 amino acids. Deletions cut 2 bases from V and 4 bases from J, with 12 bases between. Germline-derived CDR1 and CDR2 are SGHRS and YFSETQ. Attachment of unique molecular identifiers to individual cDNA molecules was performed in the library. TCRdb reprocessed the RACE reads with MiXCR, giving one entry per CDR3 protein. Of some 83,000 distinct CDR3 sequences listed, over 8.5% were seen once; the top ten hold roughly 4.2%. The time point: patch test 1, 2 weeks after DPC sensitization. The treatment: therapeutic diphenylcyclopropenone sensitization with weekly scalp DPC. Blood was collected ahead of every patch test applied.

This specimen was whole blood, taken in connection with sensitization to the hapten diphenylcyclopropenone (DPC). The chain has TRBV5-1 and TRBJ1-1, with D maybe TRBD1 (6 bases). The source of this sequence is a woman in her forties or fifties with alopecia areata. Some clones in this sample may be carry-over from other donors' samples. In DNA form, the CDR3 reads TGCGCCAGCAGCTTCCAAAAACAGGGCACTGAAGCTTTCTTT. This translates into CASSFQKQGTEAFF.